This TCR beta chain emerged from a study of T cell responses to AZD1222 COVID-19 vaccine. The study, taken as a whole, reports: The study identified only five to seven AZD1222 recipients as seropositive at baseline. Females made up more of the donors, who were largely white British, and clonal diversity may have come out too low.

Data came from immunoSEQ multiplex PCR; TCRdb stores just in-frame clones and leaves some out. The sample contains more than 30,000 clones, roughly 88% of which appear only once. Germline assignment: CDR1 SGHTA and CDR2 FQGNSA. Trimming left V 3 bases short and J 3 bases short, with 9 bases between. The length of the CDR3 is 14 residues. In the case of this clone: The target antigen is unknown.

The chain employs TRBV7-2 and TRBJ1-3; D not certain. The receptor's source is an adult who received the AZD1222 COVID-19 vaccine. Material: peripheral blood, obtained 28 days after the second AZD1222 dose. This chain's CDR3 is CASSFREYGNTIYF. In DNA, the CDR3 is TGTGCCAGCAGCTTTCGGGAGTATGGAAACACCATATATTTT.